The 19 T cell receptor beta chains below all came from one sample that was sequenced in a study of T cells after yellow fever vaccination. Using its own MiXCR run on the 5' RACE reads, TCRdb lists one record per CDR3 protein. The data show about 30,000 distinct CDR3 sequences, approximately 4% seen once. The source was CD8+ T cells sorted from PBMCs, collected 5 days after the yellow fever booster vaccination. The origin of the receptors is a man aged 25-40 years who received the YFV17D yellow fever vaccine.

Many counts were recorded for this clonotype. The CDR3 here is CSAALLAGGYNEQFF. The CDR3 DNA reads TGCAGTGCTGCCCTACTAGCGGGAGGGTACAATGAGCAGTTCTTC. The chain recombines TRBV20-1 with TRBJ2-1, with 13 bases matching TRBD2. Unmatched junction bases numbered 5, after V lost 5 bases and J lost 4 bases. CDR1 is DFQATT, CDR2 SNEGSKA, per germline (reference sequence). The CDR3 runs to 15 residues.

This clonotype was counted at least ten times. The V call is TRBV4-3, the J call TRBJ2-1; D is uncertain. V was shortened by 0 bases and J by 8 bases, with 20 bases between the two germline ends. The CDR3 contains 17 residues. Germline CDR1 is LGHNA and CDR2 is YSLEER. The CDR3 nucleotides are TGCGCCAGCAGCCAAGATCTTAGGCAGGAGCCAGTAGATGAGCAGTTCTTC. Protein product: CASSQDLRQEPVDEQFF.

This clonotype came up many times. The V gene is TRBV27, the J gene TRBJ2-1; D is undetermined. This CDR3 contains 13 residues. Trimming stripped 2 bases from V and 5 bases from J, with 7 bases between. The germline gives CDR1 MNHEY, CDR2 SMNVEV (reference sequence). CDR3 sequence reads: CASSLGRNNEQFF. CDR3 in DNA: TGTGCCAGCAGTTTAGGCAGGAACAATGAGCAGTTCTTC.

Remarks on this clonotype: Just one base apart from a much larger clone, this may be a read error. V usage is TRBV7-6 and J usage is TRBJ1-5; D gene ambiguous. The CDR3 runs to 15 residues. From germline, CDR1 is SGHVS and CDR2 FNYEAQ. In DNA form, the CDR3 reads TGTTCCAGCAGCTTAGGGTATGGGTCGGGGCAGCCCCAGCATTTT. It translates to CSSSLGYGSGQPQHF.

There are many counts of this clonotype. This chain uses TRBV4-1 with TRBJ2-2; D gene unclear. This CDR3 has 10 amino acids. The ends were cut back, 8 bases at V and 6 bases at J, with 4 bases in the middle. Germline V gives CDR1 MGHRA, CDR2 YSYEKL. The CDR3 protein is CASGAGELFF. DNA of the CDR3: TGCGCCAGCGGGGCCGGGGAGCTGTTTTTT.

This clonotype was counted at least ten times. V usage is TRBV7-9 and J usage is TRBJ1-1; D unresolved. The CDR3 runs to 13 residues. V lost 3 bases to trimming and J lost 6 bases, with 11 bases between them. CDR1 and CDR2 from the germline V gene are SEHNR and FQNEAQ (reference sequence). CDR3 in amino acids: CASSFLESAEAFF. DNA for the CDR3: TGTGCCAGCAGCTTTTTAGAGAGCGCTGAAGCTTTCTTT.

This clonotype was detected ten times or more. The chain links TRBV7-2 to TRBJ2-3; 12 bases are shared with TRBD2. Germline assignment: CDR1 SGHTA and CDR2 FQGNSA. V shed 1 base, J shed 6 bases, and the junction held 8 bases outside the gene matches. The CDR3 covers 17 residues. CDR3 residues: CASSLVLAGGPWDTQYF. The CDR3 coding sequence is TGTGCCAGCAGCTTAGTCCTAGCGGGAGGGCCTTGGGATACGCAGTATTTT.

At least ten counts were recorded for this clonotype. The rearrangement uses TRBV7-8 and TRBJ2-7; D remains unclear. The CDR3 has 13 residues. CDR1 and CDR2 from the germline V gene are SGHVS and FQNEAQ. V was shortened by 6 bases and J by 4 bases, with 13 bases between the two germline ends. As DNA, the CDR3 is TGTGCCAGCAGGGCTTTCGGCGGATACGAGCAGTACTTC. Amino acids: CASRAFGGYEQYF.

In this sample, this clonotype turned up many times. The chain is built from TRBV2 and TRBJ2-7; TRBD2 matches 11 bases. V dropped 6 bases and J dropped 5; count of bases not matched to a gene: 12. Germline V gene data show CDR1 as SNHLY and CDR2 as FYNNEI. The CDR3 sequence is 16 residues long. The CDR3 spells CASRPTTSGSIDEQYF. The CDR3 DNA reads as TGTGCCAGCAGACCCACAACTAGCGGGAGTATCGACGAGCAGTACTTC.

This clonotype was picked up many times. V is TRBV6-2 or TRBV6-3 and J is TRBJ2-1; 7 nucleotides match TRBD2. The V segment lost 0 bases and the J segment 6 bases; nucleotides outside the gene matches: 5. There are 15 residues in the CDR3. CDR1 and CDR2 from the germline V gene are MNHEY and SVGEGT. CDR3 DNA sequence: TGTGCCAGCAGTTACTCGACTCCTAGCGGCAATGAGCAGTTCTTC. It yields the protein CASSYSTPSGNEQFF.

There are many counts of this clonotype. The chain is built from TRBV7-2 and TRBJ2-5; TRBD1 matches 11 bases. The CDR3 is 16 amino acids. From germline, CDR1 is SGHTA and CDR2 FQGNSA. V trimming: 4 bases; J trimming: 1 base; junction bases outside the gene matches: 5. The CDR3 sequence: CASSSRTGGSQETQYF. The CDR3 region has the DNA TGTGCCAGCAGCTCCCGGACAGGGGGCAGCCAAGAGACCCAGTACTTC.

This clonotype was seen at least ten times. The V and J genes are TRBV4-3 and TRBJ2-1; D remains ambiguous. The CDR3 totals 14 residues. V lost 2 bases and J 10 bases, leaving 15 bases between the germline ends. CDR1 is LGHNA and CDR2 is YSLEER in the germline V gene. This CDR3 is CASSQTYPGLEQFF. The CDR3 DNA is TGCGCCAGCAGCCAAACTTATCCCGGTTTAGAGCAGTTCTTC.

This clonotype was observed at least ten times. V and J are TRBV11-2 and TRBJ2-5, with 11 bases lining up with TRBD2. Looked up from germline, CDR1 is SGHAT and CDR2 is FQNNGV. The CDR3 contains 16 residues. With 5 bases clipped from V and 11 bases from J, the junction kept 16 bases outside the gene matches. Here the CDR3 reads CASSRVMGLADPSQYF. The CDR3 DNA reads as TGTGCCAGCAGCCGGGTAATGGGACTAGCGGATCCATCACAGTACTTC.

This clonotype was counted ten times or more. The chain employs TRBV7-6 and TRBJ2-1, with 7 bases identical to TRBD2. The CDR3 sequence is 17 residues long. The ends lost 0 bases at V and 9 bases at J; junction bases unmatched: 14. Germline V lookup: CDR1 SGHVS, CDR2 FNYEAQ. CDR3 DNA sequence: TGTGCCAGCAGCTTAGCCAGCGGGGCCATGGGAGCTGCTGAGCAGTTCTTC. Its protein is CASSLASGAMGAAEQFF.

This clonotype was seen repeatedly, ten times or more. The rearrangement uses TRBV7-3 and TRBJ2-3, with TRBD2 matching 8 bases. In germline, CDR1 is SGHTA, CDR2 FQGTGA. CDR3 size: 17 residues. The trim removed 5 bases at V and 5 bases at J, leaving 15 bases unmatched. CDR3 sequence: CASSPSPSGGPEDTQYF. DNA of the CDR3: TGTGCCAGCAGCCCCTCTCCTTCGGGAGGGCCGGAAGATACGCAGTATTTT.

This clonotype was found many times. This sequence joins TRBV5-1 and TRBJ2-1; D ambiguous. Trimming left V 4 bases short and J 0 bases short, with 14 bases between. The germline gives CDR1 SGHRS, CDR2 YFSETQ. The CDR3 runs 16 residues. Written as DNA, the CDR3 is TGCGCCAGCAGCCAAAGGCCCACCGGCTCCTACAATGAGCAGTTCTTC. Protein sequence: CASSQRPTGSYNEQFF.

In its sample, this clonotype ranks as medium-sized. V gene TRBV3-1 combines with J gene TRBJ2-1; D gene unclear. CDR1 and CDR2 from the germline V gene are LGHDT and YNNKEL (reference sequence). Deletions cut 0 bases from V and 5 bases from J, with 5 bases between. This CDR3 has 13 residues. For the CDR3, the DNA is TGTGCCAGCAGCCAAGAGGTGCACAATGAGCAGTTCTTC. It encodes CASSQEVHNEQFF.

This clonotype was recorded many times. The chain joins TRBV7-8 to TRBJ2-3, with TRBD2 as a possible D gene (6 bases). V lost 4 bases to trimming and J lost 2 bases, with 13 bases between them. Germline lookup yields CDR1 SGHVS and CDR2 FQNEAQ. This CDR3 has 15 amino acids. CDR3: CASSSGGGTTDTQYF. CDR3 coding DNA: TGTGCCAGCAGCTCCGGAGGCGGGACCACAGATACGCAGTATTTT.

This clonotype was detected many times. No DNA is shown, since the ends of the CDR3 on it are uncertain; the CDR3 is the one TCRdb lists. The rearrangement uses TRBV23-1 and TRBJ2-2. TRBV23-1 is noted as an ORF with a role that remains uncertain. Termini included, the CDR3 measures 14 amino acids. This chain's CDR3 is CASSQGQTPGSCFF.